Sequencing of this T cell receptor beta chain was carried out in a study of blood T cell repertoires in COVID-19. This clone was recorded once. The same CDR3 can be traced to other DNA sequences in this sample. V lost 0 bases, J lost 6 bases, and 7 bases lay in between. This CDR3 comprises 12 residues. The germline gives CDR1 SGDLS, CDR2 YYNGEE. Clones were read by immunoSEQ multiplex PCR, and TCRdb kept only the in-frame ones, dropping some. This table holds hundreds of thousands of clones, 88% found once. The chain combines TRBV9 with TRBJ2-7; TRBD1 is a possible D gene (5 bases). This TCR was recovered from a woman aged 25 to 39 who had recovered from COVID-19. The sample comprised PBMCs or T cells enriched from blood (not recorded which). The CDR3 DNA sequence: TGTGCCAGCAGCGTAGATAGGGGCGAGCAGTACTTC. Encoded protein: CASSVDRGEQYF.